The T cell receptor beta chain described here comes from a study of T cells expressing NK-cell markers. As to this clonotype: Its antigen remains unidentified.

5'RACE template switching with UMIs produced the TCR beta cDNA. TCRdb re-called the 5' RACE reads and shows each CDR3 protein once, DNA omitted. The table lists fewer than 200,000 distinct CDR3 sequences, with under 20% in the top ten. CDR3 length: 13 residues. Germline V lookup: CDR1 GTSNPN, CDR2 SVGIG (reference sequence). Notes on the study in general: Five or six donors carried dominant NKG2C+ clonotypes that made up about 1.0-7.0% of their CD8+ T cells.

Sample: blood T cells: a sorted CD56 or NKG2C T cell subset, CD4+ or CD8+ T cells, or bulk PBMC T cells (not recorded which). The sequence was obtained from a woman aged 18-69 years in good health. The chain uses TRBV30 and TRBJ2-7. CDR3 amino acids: CAWSEGSSYEQYF. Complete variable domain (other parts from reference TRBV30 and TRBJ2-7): SQTIHQWPATLVQPVGSPLSLECTVEGTSNPNLYWYRQAAGRGLQLLFYSVGIGQISSEVPQNLSASRPQDRQFILSSKKLLLSDSGFYLCAWSEGSSYEQYFGPGTRLTVT.